This T cell receptor (beta chain) was captured by sequencing in a study of glioma-infiltrating T cells. The iRepertoire nested amplicon-rescue multiplex PCR amplified TCR alpha and beta CDR3s from RNA. TCRdb used MiXCR to reprocess the multiplex PCR reads, holding one entry per CDR3 protein. The sample holds some 120,000 distinct CDR3 sequences, roughly 25% seen once. Germline V CDR1 and CDR2: DFQATT, SNEGSKA (reference sequence). The CDR3 totals 14 residues. Deletions cut 6 bases from V and 2 bases from J, with 14 bases between. Whole-study findings and limits: Tissue-blood divergence was below expectation in non-neoplastic patients, above in gliomas.

The table lists this clonotype with many counts. Its antigen is not known. Material: glioma tissue, nonneoplastic brain tissue, or PBMCs (not recorded which). The V and J genes are TRBV20-1 and TRBJ1-5; D is uncertain. The receptor's source is a human donor with low-grade glioma or glioblastoma, undergoing nonglioma brain surgery, or in good health (not recorded which). CDR3 residues: CSAQVSSGNQPQHF. Written as DNA, the CDR3 is TGCAGTGCCCAAGTCTCATCGGGCAATCAGCCCCAGCATTTT.